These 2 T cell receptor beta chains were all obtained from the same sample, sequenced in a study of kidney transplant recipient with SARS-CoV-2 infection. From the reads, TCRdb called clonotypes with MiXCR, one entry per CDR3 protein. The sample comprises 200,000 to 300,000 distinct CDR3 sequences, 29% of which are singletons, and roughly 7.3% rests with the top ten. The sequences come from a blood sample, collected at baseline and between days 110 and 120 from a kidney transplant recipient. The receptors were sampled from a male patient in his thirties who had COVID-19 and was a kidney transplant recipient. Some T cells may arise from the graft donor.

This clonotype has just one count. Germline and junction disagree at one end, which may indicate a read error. CDR3 in amino acids: CASCRDRDTDTQCF. Here the CDR3 DNA reads TGTGCCAGCTGCCGGGACAGGGACACAGATACGCAGTGTTTT. The chain uses TRBV2 and TRBJ2-1; TRBD1 agrees at 9 bases. The CDR3 totals 14 residues. CDR1 is SNHLY, CDR2 FYNNEI, per germline.

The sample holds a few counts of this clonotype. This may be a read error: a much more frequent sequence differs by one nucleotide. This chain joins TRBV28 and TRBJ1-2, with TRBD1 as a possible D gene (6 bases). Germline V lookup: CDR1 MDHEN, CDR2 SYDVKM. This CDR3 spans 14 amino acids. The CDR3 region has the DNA TGTGCCAGCGGGGGAACAGGGATGGACCAAGGGATTCGATTC. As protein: CASGGTGMDQGIRF.